Listed here are 26 T cell receptor beta chains from one sample, sequenced in a study of blood T cell repertoires in COVID-19. The assay was immunoSEQ multiplex PCR, and TCRdb's table has in-frame clones only and misses some. The table shows almost 400,000 clones, with 87% occurring only once. Sequencing was done on a sample of peripheral blood. These receptors were obtained from an older woman with COVID-19, enrolled during active disease.

This chain connects TRBV6-5 to TRBJ1-1; a weak D match, TRBD1 (6 bases). Germline assignment: CDR1 MNHEY and CDR2 SVGAGI. With 7 bases removed from V and 2 bases from J, the gap between germline ends came to 17 bases. The CDR3 extends over 15 amino acids. CDR3 sequence (DNA): TGTGCCAGCATACGTATTGCGACAGGAAACACTGAAGCTTTCTTT. Translation gives CASIRIATGNTEAFF.

This chain links TRBV6-5 with TRBJ1-1, with 7 bases that match TRBD1. CDR1 is MNHEY and CDR2 is SVGAGI in the germline V gene. This CDR3 spans 13 amino acids. V lost 10 bases to trimming and J lost 4 bases; unmatched junction nucleotides: 9. CDR3 region: CANRQGSGTEAFF. CDR3 nucleotide sequence: TGTGCCAACAGACAGGGCTCGGGCACTGAAGCTTTCTTT.

This sequence joins TRBV3-1 (or the pseudogene TRBV3-2) and TRBJ2-7; 8 nucleotides align to TRBD1. Trimming cost V 6 bases and J 1 base; bases outside gene matches: 8. CDR3 length equals 15 residues. Per germline, CDR1 LGHDT and CDR2 YNNKEL (reference sequence). This CDR3 is CASSRPGTGSYEQYF. CDR3 in DNA: TGTGCCAGCAGTCGTCCCGGGACAGGATCCTACGAGCAGTACTTC.

V and J are TRBV2 and TRBJ1-5, with 7 bases aligning to TRBD1. Trimming cost V 5 bases and J 6 bases; bases outside gene matches: 13. Germline values: CDR1 SNHLY, CDR2 FYNNEI. The CDR3 is made up of 16 amino acids. CDR3 sequence (DNA): TGTGCCAGCAGTATAGCCCCAAGGGGGCAGGGTCAGCCCCAGCATTTT. It yields the protein CASSIAPRGQGQPQHF.

The chain links TRBV6-5 to TRBJ1-3, with a weak D call TRBD1 (6 bases). Germline CDR1 is MNHEY and CDR2 is SVGAGI. The CDR3 is made up of 14 amino acids. V was clipped by 7 bases and J by 5 bases, with 15 bases between them. In DNA, the CDR3 is TGTGCCAGCAAGGGGCAAGGGGACAGAAACACCATATATTTT. This encodes CASKGQGDRNTIYF.

V usage is TRBV21-1 and J usage is TRBJ1-5; TRBD1 is the table's D call, not checked against the DNA. TRBV21-1 constitutes a pseudogene. This CDR3 comprises 15 residues. Here the CDR3 reads CASERDRRPNQPQHF. The DNA for the CDR3 is TGTGCCAGCGAGAGGGACAGGCGACCTAATCAGCCCCAGCATTTT.

The chain joins TRBV12-5 to TRBJ2-7, with 9 bases matching TRBD1. Germline loops: CDR1 LGHNT, CDR2 FRNRAP. This CDR3 contains 15 residues. V lost 7 bases to trimming and J lost 1 base; unmatched junction nucleotides: 8. As DNA, the CDR3 is TGTGCTAGTGACCCAACCGGGACAGGGTCCTACGAGCAGTACTTC. Translation: CASDPTGTGSYEQYF.

The rearrangement uses TRBV19 and TRBJ1-3; D perhaps matches TRBD1 (6 bases). In germline, CDR1 is LNHDA, CDR2 SQIVND (reference sequence). This CDR3 is built from 16 residues. Trimming shortened V by 5 bases and J by 0 bases, and 14 bases separated the two germline ends. CDR3 sequence: CASSSYRDSSGNTIYF. In nucleotides, the CDR3 is TGTGCCAGTAGTTCCTACAGGGATTCCTCTGGAAACACCATATATTTT.

The rearrangement joins TRBV10-3 to TRBJ2-2; D may be TRBD1 (6 bases). CDR1 and CDR2 (germline): ENHRY, SYGVKD. Trimming took off 7 bases at V and 2 bases at J, with 11 bases between the two ends. The CDR3 covers 14 residues. This CDR3 reads CAITRDTNTGELFF. As DNA, the CDR3 is TGTGCCATCACCCGGGACACCAACACCGGGGAGCTGTTTTTT.

This chain links TRBV9 with TRBJ1-2; D perhaps matches TRBD1 (6 bases). From germline, CDR1 is SGDLS and CDR2 YYNGEE. The CDR3 totals 15 residues. V was trimmed by 0 bases and J by 3 bases, leaving 12 bases between them. The CDR3 here is CASSVAGVRHYGYTF. In DNA, the CDR3 is TGTGCCAGCAGCGTAGCAGGGGTTCGGCACTATGGCTACACCTTC.

The chain couples TRBV11-2 to TRBJ2-1; D is perhaps TRBD1 (5 bases). Looked up from germline, CDR1 is SGHAT and CDR2 is FQNNGV. This CDR3 is 15 amino acids long. V was clipped by 1 base and J by 0 bases, with 7 bases between them. CDR3 amino acids: CASSLGDSSYNEQFF. DNA of the CDR3: TGTGCCAGCAGCTTAGGAGACAGCTCCTACAATGAGCAGTTCTTC. Together with reference TRBV11-2 and TRBJ2-1, the CDR3 gives the full variable domain: EAGVAQSPRYKIIEKRQSVAFWCNPISGHATLYWYQQILGQGPKLLIQFQNNGVVDDSQLPKDRFSAERLKGVDSTLKIQPAKLEDSAVYLCASSLGDSSYNEQFFGPGTRLTVL.

The chain carries TRBV7-2 and TRBJ2-5; D uncertain. CDR3 length: 13 residues. V was shortened by 2 bases and J by 5 bases, with 9 bases between the two germline ends. In germline, CDR1 is SGHTA, CDR2 FQGNSA. CDR3 residues: CASSLSLIETQYF. The CDR3 DNA follows: TGTGCCAGCAGCTTATCGCTAATCGAGACCCAGTACTTC.

The chain couples TRBV5-6 to TRBJ1-2, with a tentative D call TRBD1 (6 bases). The V gene lost 6 bases and the J gene lost 8 bases, with 17 bases spanning the gap. The CDR3 is made up of 13 amino acids. Germline-derived CDR1 and CDR2 are SGHDT and YYEEEE. In nucleotides, the CDR3 is TGTGCCAGCATTCGTCGGGGGGCGGCCGGCTACACCTTC. The encoded protein is CASIRRGAAGYTF.

This clone has only a few counts. The gene calls are TRBV30 and TRBJ1-1; D not resolved. V lost 1 base, J lost 3 bases, and 6 bases lay in between. The CDR3 covers 12 residues. Per germline, CDR1 GTSNPN and CDR2 SVGIG (reference sequence). In DNA, the CDR3 is TGTGCCTGGAGTGGAGGAGACACTGAAGCTTTCTTT. Amino acids: CAWSGGDTEAFF.

V usage is TRBV6-5 and J usage is TRBJ2-2; tentative D call: TRBD1 (7 bases). This CDR3 contains 15 residues. Germline loops: CDR1 MNHEY, CDR2 SVGAGI. With 6 bases removed from V and 0 bases from J, the gap between germline ends came to 11 bases. The DNA of the CDR3 is TGTGCCAGCAGCACAGGGGAGGCGAACACCGGGGAGCTGTTTTTT. Protein product: CASSTGEANTGELFF.

This clone has just a few counts. V is TRBV10-1 and J is TRBJ1-3; 10 bases agree with TRBD1. The germline V gene has CDR1 WNHNN and CDR2 SYGVQD (reference sequence). Trimming cost V 6 bases and J 0 bases; bases outside gene matches: 8. This CDR3 region has 17 residues. CDR3 in amino acids: CASSPGQGPSSGNTIYF. CDR3 nucleotides: TGCGCCAGCAGCCCGGGACAGGGGCCTTCCTCTGGAAACACCATATATTTT.

V is TRBV18 and J is TRBJ1-4; no reliable D call. Germline V gives CDR1 KGHSH, CDR2 LQKENI. The CDR3 covers 14 residues. The germline V and J ends were trimmed by 0 bases and 6 bases, with 8 bases remaining between them. The CDR3 spells CASSPPSNYEKLFF. As DNA, the CDR3 is TGTGCCAGCTCACCACCGAGTAACTATGAAAAACTGTTTTTT.

This clone was counted at least ten times. The rearrangement links TRBV5-1 to TRBJ2-7, with unresolved D. Germline CDR1 reads SGHRS; CDR2 reads YFSETQ. This CDR3 is 16 amino acids long. Trimming removed 4 bases at V and 3 bases at J, with 20 bases between. The CDR3 protein is CASSPRVSRSFYEQYF. Here the CDR3 DNA reads TGCGCCAGCAGCCCCCGAGTATCCAGGTCCTTCTACGAGCAGTACTTC.

The J gene is TRBJ1-4, the V gene TRBV28; the match to TRBD1 covers 8 bases. V lost 4 bases and J lost 8; bases outside the gene matches: 9. This CDR3 region has 15 residues. Per the germline V gene, CDR1 is MDHEN and CDR2 is SYDVKM. The CDR3 is CASSYTGTGGEKLFF. The CDR3 region has the DNA TGTGCCAGCAGTTATACCGGGACAGGAGGCGAAAAACTGTTTTTT.

The chain uses TRBV7-3 and TRBJ2-1, with 7 bases fitting TRBD1. Germline lookup yields CDR1 SGHTA and CDR2 FQGTGA. CDR3 length: 16 amino acids. Germline trimming cut 5 bases from V and 0 bases from J; bases unmatched to any gene: 7. Here the CDR3 DNA reads TGTGCCAGCAGCCCCCGACAGGGCGGCTCCTACAATGAGCAGTTCTTC. It translates to CASSPRQGGSYNEQFF.

The chain couples TRBV12-3 or TRBV12-4 to TRBJ1-2; D gene ambiguous. The CDR3 is 13 residues long. Trimming pared 4 bases from V and 7 bases from J, leaving 13 bases between. CDR3 amino acids: CASSSTAFGGYTF. For the CDR3, the DNA is TGTGCCAGCAGTTCCACAGCTTTCGGTGGCTACACCTTC.

This clone was seen just once. The V gene is TRBV5-6, the J gene TRBJ2-2; D unresolved. The ends were cut back, 3 bases at V and 1 base at J, with 7 bases in the middle. Germline-derived CDR1 and CDR2 are SGHDT and YYEEEE. The length of the CDR3 is 14 residues. The CDR3, as DNA: TGTGCCAGCAGCTATGAGCTGAACACCGGGGAGCTGTTTTTT. It specifies CASSYELNTGELFF.

The chain links TRBV5-6 to TRBJ1-6; TRBD1 agrees at 9 bases. The ends lost 3 bases at V and 2 bases at J; junction bases unmatched: 6. From germline, CDR1 is SGHDT and CDR2 YYEEEE. This CDR3 spans 17 amino acids. CDR3 amino acids: CASSSTGGFTYNSPLHF. The CDR3 nucleotides read TGTGCCAGCAGCTCCACAGGGGGCTTTACCTATAATTCACCCCTCCACTTT.

The gene calls are TRBV2 and TRBJ2-4; 9 bases are shared with TRBD2. The V and J ends lost 7 bases and 1 base, in that order; junction bases with no gene match: 2. Per germline, CDR1 SNHLY and CDR2 FYNNEI. The CDR3 has 14 amino acids. CDR3 nucleotide sequence: TGTGCCAGCACAAGCGGGGGGGCCAAAAACATTCAGTACTTC. It specifies CASTSGGAKNIQYF. The entire variable domain, with the rest obtained from reference TRBV2 and TRBJ2-4, is as follows: EPEVTQTPSHQVTQMGQEVILRCVPISNHLYFYWYRQILGQKVEFLVSFYNNEISEKSEIFDDQFSVERPDGSNFTLKIRSTKLEDSAMYFCASTSGGAKNIQYFGAGTRLSVL.

The chain links TRBV28 to TRBJ2-1; 7 positions match TRBD2. Trimming cost V 4 bases and J 6 bases; bases outside gene matches: 3. Germline V gives CDR1 MDHEN, CDR2 SYDVKM. The CDR3 covers 13 residues. CDR3 bases: TGTGCCAGCAGTTGGACTAGTCCCAATGAGCAGTTCTTC. Protein: CASSWTSPNEQFF.

The chain carries TRBV7-9 and TRBJ1-2, with 9 bases that match TRBD1. CDR3 length equals 15 residues. V gave up 3 bases and J gave up 6 bases; unmatched junction bases: 8. Germline assignment: CDR1 SEHNR and CDR2 FQNEAQ (reference sequence). DNA of the CDR3: TGTGCCAGCAGCTTCCCAATGAGGGACAGGGATGGCTACACCTTC. Translating it yields CASSFPMRDRDGYTF.